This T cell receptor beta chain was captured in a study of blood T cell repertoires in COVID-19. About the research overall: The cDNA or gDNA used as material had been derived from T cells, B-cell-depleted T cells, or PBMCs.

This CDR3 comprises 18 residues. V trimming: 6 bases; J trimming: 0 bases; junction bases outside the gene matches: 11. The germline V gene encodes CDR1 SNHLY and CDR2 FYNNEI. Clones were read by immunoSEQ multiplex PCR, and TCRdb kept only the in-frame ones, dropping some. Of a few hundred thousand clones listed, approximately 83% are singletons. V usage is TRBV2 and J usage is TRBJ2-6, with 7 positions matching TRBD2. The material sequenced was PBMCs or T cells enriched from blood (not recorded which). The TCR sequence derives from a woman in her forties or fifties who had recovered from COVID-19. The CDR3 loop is CASRVPGLSFSGANVLTF. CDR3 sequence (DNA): TGTGCCAGCAGAGTACCGGGACTATCTTTCTCTGGGGCCAACGTCCTGACTTTC.